The 15 T cell receptor beta chains listed next were all sequenced from one sample in a study of OX40 agonist ivuxolimab in advanced cancers. The method was immunoSEQ multiplex PCR; TCRdb's version includes in-frame clones alone and lacks a portion of them. Here the sample spans around 150,000 clones, roughly nine tenths being singletons. Sequences were derived from CD4+ or CD8+ T cells sorted from blood, sampled in a trial of the OX40 agonist ivuxolimab. These receptors were obtained from an adult with an advanced solid tumor such as melanoma, head and neck, liver or kidney cancer.

The chain joins TRBV6-5 to TRBJ2-7, with 8 bases lining up with TRBD2. Losses at the gene ends were 7 bases for V and 5 bases for J; bases not matched to a gene: 10. The CDR3 length is 14 residues. CDR1 and CDR2 (germline): MNHEY, SVGAGI. CDR3 nucleotide sequence: TGTGCCAGCAAGTCCAGCGGGAGATCCCACGAGCAGTACTTC. It codes for CASKSSGRSHEQYF.

The genes are TRBV19 and TRBJ2-7, with D unresolved. This CDR3 contains 13 residues. V was trimmed by 3 bases and J by 6 bases, leaving 12 bases between them. Per germline, CDR1 LNHDA and CDR2 SQIVND (reference sequence). The CDR3 bases are TGTGCCAGTAGTATTGATGACCGCAGCGAGCAGTACTTC. Translated, it gives CASSIDDRSEQYF. The variable domain in full, with the rest retrieved from reference TRBV19 and TRBJ2-7, is DGGITQSPKYLFRKEGQNVTLSCEQNLNHDAMYWYRQDPGQGLRLIYYSQIVNDFQKGDIAEGYSVSREKKESFPLTVTSAQKNPTAFYLCASSIDDRSEQYFGPGTRLTVT.

This chain uses TRBV7-9 with TRBJ2-3; 13 nucleotides agree with TRBD2. This CDR3 is built from 15 residues. V was pared by 4 bases and J by 4 bases, with 2 bases of the junction left unmatched. Germline lookup yields CDR1 SEHNR and CDR2 FQNEAQ (reference sequence). As DNA, the CDR3 is TGTGCCAGCAGCTCGACTAGCGGGGGGTCAGATACGCAGTATTTT. Translation gives CASSSTSGGSDTQYF.

The genes are TRBV10-3 and TRBJ2-7, with a tentative D call TRBD1 (5 bases). Germline values: CDR1 ENHRY, CDR2 SYGVKD. The CDR3 has 16 residues. Trimming cost V 0 bases and J 0 bases, with 12 bases left between them. The CDR3 sequence is CAISESGQSSSYEQYF. The CDR3 coding sequence is TGTGCCATCAGTGAGTCGGGGCAGTCCAGCTCCTACGAGCAGTACTTC.

The J gene is TRBJ2-5, the V gene TRBV7-8; D call uncertain. The germline gives CDR1 SGHVS, CDR2 FQNEAQ. This CDR3 is 13 amino acids long. Trimming cost V 5 bases and J 4 bases, with 11 bases left between them. The CDR3 nucleotides are TGTGCCAGCAGCCCTGGGCCCACAGAGACCCAGTACTTC. Translation: CASSPGPTETQYF. The full variable domain, rest sourced from reference TRBV7-8 and TRBJ2-5, is GAGVSQSPRYKVAKRGQDVALRCDPISGHVSLFWYQQALGQGPEFLTYFQNEAQLDKSGLPSDRFFAERPEGSVSTLKIQRTQQEDSAVYLCASSPGPTETQYFGPGTRLLVL.

DNA of the CDR3: TGTGCCAGCAGCTTAGAGGGCCTAGCGGGAGGGTACACAGATACGCAGTATTTT. Its protein is CASSLEGLAGGYTDTQYF. This chain links TRBV7-2 with TRBJ2-3; 12 nucleotides line up with TRBD2. The V segment lost 1 base and the J segment 2 bases; nucleotides outside the gene matches: 7. The CDR3 sequence is 18 residues long. Germline CDR1 reads SGHTA; CDR2 reads FQGNSA.

This clone was detected only a few times. This sequence joins TRBV28 and TRBJ1-1; D is uncertain. V was trimmed by 4 bases and J by 1 base, leaving 7 bases between them. The CDR3 is 13 residues long. Per germline, CDR1 MDHEN and CDR2 SYDVKM. The CDR3 protein is CASSWDTNTEAFF. The CDR3 nucleotides read TGTGCCAGCAGTTGGGATACGAACACTGAAGCTTTCTTT.

The chain joins TRBV2 to TRBJ2-2; D may match TRBD1 or TRBD2 (5 bases each). The CDR3 loop spans 15 amino acids. Germline values: CDR1 SNHLY, CDR2 FYNNEI. V lost 4 bases to trimming and J lost 2 bases, with 11 bases between them. The CDR3 protein is CASSGGTGNTGELFF. The CDR3 coding sequence is TGTGCCAGCAGTGGAGGGACGGGAAACACCGGGGAGCTGTTTTTT.

The chain links TRBV12-2 to TRBJ1-5. TRBV12-2 is described as a pseudogene. CDR3 length: 21 residues. This CDR3 is CASRLKGLADGGKASNQPQHF. The CDR3 nucleotides read TGTGCAAGTCGCTTAAAAGGCCTCGCGGACGGGGGGAAGGCAAGCAATCAGCCCCAGCATTTT.

The V and J genes are TRBV6-1 and TRBJ2-3, with 7 positions matching TRBD2. The trim removed 5 bases at V and 3 bases at J, leaving 2 bases unmatched. From germline, CDR1 is MNHNS and CDR2 SASEGT. The CDR3 has 13 residues. The CDR3 sequence: CASSSGTTDTQYF. The CDR3 DNA is TGTGCCAGCAGTAGCGGGACGACAGATACGCAGTATTTT.

This chain connects TRBV18 to TRBJ2-3; D gene unclear. Germline CDR1 is KGHSH and CDR2 is LQKENI. Trimming removed 3 bases from V and 2 bases from J, with 3 bases in between. The CDR3 contains 12 residues. CDR3 sequence: CASSPDTDTQYF. CDR3 DNA: TGTGCCAGCTCACCTGACACAGATACGCAGTATTTT.

The chain uses TRBV9 and TRBJ2-2; 8 nucleotides line up with TRBD1. The CDR3 covers 15 residues. Trimming at V came to 1 base and at J to 6 bases, leaving 5 bases not matched to a gene. The germline gives CDR1 SGDLS, CDR2 YYNGEE. The CDR3 coding sequence is TGTGCCAGCAGCGTAAACAGGGGGGTCGCCGGGGAGCTGTTTTTT. This gives the protein CASSVNRGVAGELFF.

This clone was seen more than once but under ten times. The rearrangement links TRBV7-9 to TRBJ1-2; possibly TRBD1 for D (5 bases). The V gene lost 8 bases and the J gene lost 4 bases, with 17 bases spanning the gap. Per the germline V gene, CDR1 is SEHNR and CDR2 is FQNEAQ (reference sequence). This CDR3 spans 14 amino acids. CDR3 in amino acids: CASQPRQTSYGYTF. CDR3 nucleotide sequence: TGTGCCAGCCAACCCCGACAGACTTCCTATGGCTACACCTTC.

The rearrangement joins TRBV6-1 to TRBJ2-7, with D possibly TRBD2 on 7 matching bases. CDR1 and CDR2 from the germline V gene are MNHNS and SASEGT. V lost 6 bases and J lost 3, with 18 bases in between. The CDR3 consists of 15 residues. For the CDR3, the DNA is TGTGCCAGCAGGGAGCGGGGACACGTAGGCTACGAGCAGTACTTC. Its translation: CASRERGHVGYEQYF.

V and J are TRBV5-1 and TRBJ2-7, with 7 bases lining up with TRBD1. CDR3 length: 15 amino acids. Germline values: CDR1 SGHRS, CDR2 YFSETQ. Trimming cost V 4 bases and J 0 bases; bases outside gene matches: 7. The CDR3 DNA is TGCGCCAGCAGCCCCGGGACAGCCAGCTCCTACGAGCAGTACTTC. Its protein product is CASSPGTASSYEQYF.